Sequencing of this T cell receptor (beta chain) was carried out in a study of blood T cell repertoires in COVID-19 (dated by TCRdb to between 2020 and 2021). For context, the study as a whole: Samples from collaborators originated in the United States, Italy and Spain and spanned both the acute and convalescent phases of COVID-19. Samples came from the ongoing ImmuneRACE study (first 160 participants) plus 1,254 subjects from 6 global collaborators. Where available, HLA class I and class II types were obtained from metadata supplied by the sample provider rather than from assay-based typing. Subjects who had been exposed to COVID-19, were actively infected with it, or had recovered from it provided the deeply sampled blood TCRbeta repertoires that made up the dataset. The material from the prospective study consisted of cDNA or gDNA derived from T cells, B-cell-depleted T cells, or PBMCs. The repertoires were made available in a free public database intended to serve as a resource for research on the immune response to SARS-CoV-2. Nearly every sample came with metadata listing a de-identified subject ID, COVID-19 status, age in years and sex. What the work shows at the level of the full study, not this receptor alone: The amount of clinical and demographic metadata varied by source and participant and was provided uncurated.

TCRbeta CDR3 regions were amplified from genomic DNA using the immunoSEQ Assay, a bias-controlled multiplex PCR. Concerning the study's data processing: Nucleated cell counts per sample were estimated from amplification of reference gene primers within the assay. Sequence reads were collapsed and filtered to measure the absolute abundance of every unique TCRbeta CDR3 rearrangement. Productive Simpson clonality was computed per sample as the square root of Simpson's diversity index over productive rearrangements. Imported from immuneACCESS, the table was reduced by TCRdb to in-frame sequences with V and J called. These copies leave out some clones; in studies compared against another copy, an unresolved V gene accounts for under half, and the cause of the remainder is not known. Clone size and V and J calls were adopted from that table, with D and trimming inferred from the DNA. The sample yields 150,000 to 200,000 clones; about 89% were counted once. The ten biggest clones cover around 2.6% of the sample.

From its cysteine to its phenylalanine, the CDR3 spans 14 amino acids. CDR3 DNA is the only sequence kept; it has 42 bases, read in frame from the first base. Relative to germline, V is missing 3 bases and J is missing 7 bases, with 5 bases of the junction outside any gene match. Looking up the germline V gene yields CDR1 MDHEN and CDR2 SYDVKM. Turning to this clone: No cognate antigen has been identified for it. Per-nucleotide qualities are absent, and no much larger clonotype sits a single base away.

Each collaborating institution followed its own protocols to collect whole blood in K2EDTA tubes. For TCRbeta analysis, collaborators shipped samples in one of three forms: frozen whole blood, isolated PBMCs, or DNA extracted from either of those sample types. The material sequenced was peripheral blood. The chain is encoded by TRBV28 joined to TRBJ1-2; 10 central nucleotides agree with TRBD1. The sequence came from a man aged 40-49 years with active or convalescent COVID-19. The DNA is TGTGCCAGCAGTTTGGGACAGGGGTTCGGTGGCTACACCTTC. The resulting protein is CASSLGQGFGGYTF.